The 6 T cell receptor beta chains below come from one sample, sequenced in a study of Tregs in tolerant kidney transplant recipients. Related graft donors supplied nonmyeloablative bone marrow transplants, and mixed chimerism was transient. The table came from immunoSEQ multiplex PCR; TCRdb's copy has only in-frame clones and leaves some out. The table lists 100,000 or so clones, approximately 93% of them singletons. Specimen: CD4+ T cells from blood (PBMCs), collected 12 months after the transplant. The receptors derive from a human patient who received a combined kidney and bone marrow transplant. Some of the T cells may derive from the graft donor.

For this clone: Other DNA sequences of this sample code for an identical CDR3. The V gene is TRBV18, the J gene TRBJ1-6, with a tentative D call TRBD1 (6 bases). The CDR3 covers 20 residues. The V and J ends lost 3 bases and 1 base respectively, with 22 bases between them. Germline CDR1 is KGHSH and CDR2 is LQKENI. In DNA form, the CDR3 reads TGTGCCAGCTCACCTGGGTTACCAGGGGCAAGTGTATCCTATAATTCACCCCTCCACTTT. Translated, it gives CASSPGLPGASVSYNSPLHF.

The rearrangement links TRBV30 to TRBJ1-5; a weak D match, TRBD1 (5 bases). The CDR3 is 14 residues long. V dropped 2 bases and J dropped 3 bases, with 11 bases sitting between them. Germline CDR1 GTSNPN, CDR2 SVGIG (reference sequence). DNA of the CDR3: TGTGCCTGGAGTTATGGGGCAGTCAATCAGCCCCAGCATTTT. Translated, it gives CAWSYGAVNQPQHF.

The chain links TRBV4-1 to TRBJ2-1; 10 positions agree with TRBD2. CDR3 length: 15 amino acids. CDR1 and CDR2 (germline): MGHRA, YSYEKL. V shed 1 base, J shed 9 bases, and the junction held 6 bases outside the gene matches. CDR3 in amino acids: CASSQASGSFGEQFF. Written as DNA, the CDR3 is TGCGCCAGCAGCCAAGCTAGCGGGAGTTTTGGTGAGCAGTTCTTC.

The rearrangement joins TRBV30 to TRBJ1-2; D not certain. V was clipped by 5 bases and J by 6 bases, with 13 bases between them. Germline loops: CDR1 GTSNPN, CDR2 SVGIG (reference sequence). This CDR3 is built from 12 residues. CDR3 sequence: CAWGRRLDGYTF. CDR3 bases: TGTGCCTGGGGCCGTAGACTGGATGGCTACACCTTC.

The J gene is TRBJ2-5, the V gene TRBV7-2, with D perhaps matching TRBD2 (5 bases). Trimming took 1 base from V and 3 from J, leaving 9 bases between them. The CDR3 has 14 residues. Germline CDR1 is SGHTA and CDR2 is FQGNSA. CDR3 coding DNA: TGTGCCAGCAGCTTAGGGCTAGCCAAAGAGACCCAGTACTTC. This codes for CASSLGLAKETQYF.

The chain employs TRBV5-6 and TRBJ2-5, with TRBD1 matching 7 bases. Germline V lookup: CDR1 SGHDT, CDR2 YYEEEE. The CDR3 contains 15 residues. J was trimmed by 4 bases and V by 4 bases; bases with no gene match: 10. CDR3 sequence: CASSVKGGLGETQYF. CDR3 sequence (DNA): TGTGCCAGCAGCGTGAAAGGGGGCCTTGGAGAGACCCAGTACTTC.